Presented here are 26 T cell receptor beta chains from one specimen sequenced in a study of T cells after yellow fever vaccination. TCRdb fed the 5' RACE reads into MiXCR, producing one record per CDR3 protein. Seen here are over 110,000 distinct CDR3 sequences, less than 9.5% observed once, and the top ten hold under 0.85%. The source was CD4+ T cells sorted from PBMCs, collected 5 days after the yellow fever booster vaccination. The receptor set was obtained from a young man who received the YFV17D yellow fever vaccine.

This clonotype came up a few times. This chain connects TRBV12-3 or TRBV12-4 to TRBJ2-5; 10 positions match TRBD2. The CDR3 length is 14 residues. Trimming removed 5 bases from V and 5 bases from J; junction bases left unmatched: 5. In DNA, the CDR3 is TGTGCCAGCAGTGCATCTAGCGGGAGTGAGACCCAGTACTTC. The encoded protein is CASSASSGSETQYF.

This clonotype was counted at least ten times. The chain carries TRBV5-1 and TRBJ2-5; no firm D call. The CDR3 is 14 amino acids. Per germline, CDR1 SGHRS and CDR2 YFSETQ. Trimming removed 4 bases from V and 1 base from J, with 11 bases in between. The DNA for the CDR3 is TGCGCCAGCAGCACCGGACGGATCCAAGAGACCCAGTACTTC. Translation: CASSTGRIQETQYF.

This sequence joins TRBV11-3 and TRBJ2-7; a possible D gene is TRBD2 (5 bases). This CDR3 is built from 15 residues. Trimming shortened V by 4 bases and J by 3 bases, and 16 bases separated the two germline ends. CDR1 is SGHNT, CDR2 YENEEA, per germline. CDR3 coding DNA: TGTGCCAGCAGCTCCGGGATAGCCGGGGACTACGAGCAGTACTTC. As protein: CASSSGIAGDYEQYF.

This clonotype was detected ten times or more. J is TRBJ2-1 and V is TRBV7-2; 12 bases map to TRBD2. Germline CDR1 is SGHTA and CDR2 is FQGNSA. The CDR3 covers 15 residues. V gave up 6 bases and J gave up 7 bases; unmatched junction bases: 7. CDR3 region: CASSFRLAGDNEQFF. The CDR3 DNA sequence: TGTGCCAGCAGTTTTCGACTAGCGGGAGATAATGAGCAGTTCTTC.

A note on this clonotype: It may be a read error: a sequence one base away is much more abundant. This chain uses TRBV6-5 with TRBJ2-1, with 10 positions matching TRBD2. The CDR3 covers 16 residues. In germline, CDR1 is MNHEY, CDR2 SVGAGI. The V and J ends lost 5 bases and 6 bases, in that order; junction bases with no gene match: 10. CDR3 sequence: CASSHRRTSGSNEQFF. CDR3 in DNA: TGTGCCAGCAGTCACCGCCGGACTAGCGGCTCCAATGAGCAGTTCTTC.

At least ten counts were recorded for this clonotype. The chain links TRBV7-9 to TRBJ2-6; D is possibly TRBD1 (6 bases). Germline-derived CDR1 and CDR2 are SEHNR and FQNEAQ (reference sequence). Trimming took off 8 bases at V and 2 bases at J, with 19 bases between the two ends. This CDR3 region has 17 residues. CDR3 region: CASARQQGRPGANVLTF. The CDR3 region has the DNA TGTGCCAGCGCTCGCCAACAGGGACGACCTGGGGCCAACGTCCTGACTTTC.

This clonotype has at least ten counts. The CDR3 loop reads CASSPRQSSYEQYF. CDR3 nucleotide sequence: TGTGCCAGCAGCCCCCGACAGAGCTCCTACGAGCAGTACTTC. V usage is TRBV7-2 and J usage is TRBJ2-7, with D maybe TRBD1 (5 bases). Germline V gene data show CDR1 as SGHTA and CDR2 as FQGNSA. V lost 5 bases and J 0 bases, leaving 11 bases between the germline ends. The CDR3 extends over 14 amino acids.

In its sample, this clonotype was seen a few times. The chain couples TRBV20-1 to TRBJ2-3; no definite D call. The ends were cut back, 4 bases at V and 4 bases at J, with 6 bases in the middle. In germline, CDR1 is DFQATT, CDR2 SNEGSKA (reference sequence). This CDR3 is 11 amino acids long. The CDR3 bases are TGCAGTGCTATGGAACCAGATACGCAGTATTTT. Its protein is CSAMEPDTQYF.

This clonotype was recorded many times. The chain links TRBV7-2 to TRBJ2-5; D possibly corresponds to TRBD1 (6 bases). From germline, CDR1 is SGHTA and CDR2 FQGNSA. The CDR3 sequence is 13 residues long. Trimming cost V 1 base and J 4 bases, with 7 bases left between them. CDR3 in amino acids: CASSLVQGETQYF. The CDR3 DNA reads TGTGCCAGCAGCTTAGTACAGGGAGAGACCCAGTACTTC.

This clonotype appeared many times. The J gene is TRBJ2-3, the V gene TRBV7-2; D might be TRBD1 (5 bases). Germline CDR1 SGHTA, CDR2 FQGNSA. Trimming cost V 5 bases and J 2 bases, with 14 bases left between them. This CDR3 has 15 residues. The CDR3 sequence is CASSLRQYDTDTQYF. The CDR3 DNA sequence: TGTGCCAGCAGCCTCCGACAGTACGACACAGATACGCAGTATTTT.

Ten or more counts support this clonotype. The chain links TRBV20-1 to TRBJ2-1; D perhaps matches TRBD2 (5 bases). The germline V gene has CDR1 DFQATT and CDR2 SNEGSKA (reference sequence). The V and J ends lost 3 bases and 0 bases respectively, with 12 bases between them. This CDR3 contains 15 residues. Here the CDR3 reads CSARGRGSSYNEQFF. The CDR3, as DNA: TGCAGTGCTAGGGGCCGGGGAAGCTCCTACAATGAGCAGTTCTTC.

This clonotype was seen repeatedly, ten times or more. The genes are TRBV29-1 and TRBJ1-1; D gene unclear. The V gene lost 4 bases and the J gene lost 8 bases, with 8 bases spanning the gap. The germline V gene encodes CDR1 SQVTM and CDR2 ANQGSEA. The CDR3 has 10 amino acids. The CDR3 spells CSVADWEAFF. The CDR3, as DNA: TGCAGCGTTGCGGATTGGGAAGCTTTCTTT.

This clonotype was counted ten times or more. This chain joins TRBV27 and TRBJ2-5; D is ambiguous. The V gene's germline CDR1 is MNHEY and CDR2 SMNVEV (reference sequence). V shed 6 bases and J shed 5 bases, with 13 bases lying between them. The CDR3 sequence is 13 residues long. The CDR3, as DNA: TGTGCCAGCAGAGGAATCCCACGGGAGACCCAGTACTTC. It yields the protein CASRGIPRETQYF.

The table lists this clonotype with a few counts. V is TRBV28 and J is TRBJ2-7; 9 bases are a match to TRBD1. V was clipped by 5 bases and J by 0 bases; unmatched bases: 2. This CDR3 has 14 amino acids. The germline V gene has CDR1 MDHEN and CDR2 SYDVKM. CDR3 amino acids: CASSLTGGSYEQYF. The CDR3 DNA sequence: TGTGCCAGCAGTCTGACAGGGGGCTCCTACGAGCAGTACTTC.

The chain links TRBV20-1 to TRBJ1-1; TRBD1 is a possible D gene (6 bases). Germline V gene lookup returns CDR1 DFQATT and CDR2 SNEGSKA (reference sequence). Trimming shortened V by 6 bases and J by 0 bases, and 14 bases separated the two germline ends. The CDR3 is made up of 14 amino acids. In nucleotides, the CDR3 is TGCAGTGCAAAAGCGGACAGCATGAACACTGAAGCTTTCTTT. This codes for CSAKADSMNTEAFF.

This chain connects TRBV20-1 to TRBJ1-6, with D maybe TRBD1 (5 bases). The CDR3 has 17 amino acids. CDR1 and CDR2 (germline): DFQATT, SNEGSKA (reference sequence). The germline V and J ends were trimmed by 0 bases and 0 bases, with 12 bases remaining between them. The DNA for the CDR3 is TGCAGTGCTAGAGATGATGGGGCGAGCTCCTATAATTCACCCCTCCACTTT. Its translation is CSARDDGASSYNSPLHF.

Ten or more counts support this clonotype. This chain connects TRBV12-3 or TRBV12-4 to TRBJ2-7; 13 nucleotides agree with TRBD2. The J segment lost 6 bases and the V segment lost 3 bases, leaving 5 bases of the junction unmatched. This CDR3 is built from 15 residues. Here the CDR3 DNA reads TGTGCCAGCAGTTTCGGACTAGCGGGAGTTGGCGAGCAGTACTTC. This encodes CASSFGLAGVGEQYF.

Ten or more counts support this clonotype. The V and J genes are TRBV21-1 and TRBJ2-4; the table calls TRBD2, which could not be checked here. TRBV21-1 is given as a pseudogene. This CDR3 has 9 residues. The CDR3, as DNA: TGTGCCAGCCAGGGGACTAAGTACTTC. This codes for CASQGTKYF.

The chain links TRBV5-1 to TRBJ2-7; 7 bases are a match to TRBD1. Per the germline V gene, CDR1 is SGHRS and CDR2 is YFSETQ. The ends lost 4 bases at V and 0 bases at J; junction bases unmatched: 7. This CDR3 comprises 15 residues. The CDR3 region has the DNA TGCGCCAGCAGCCATCTAACAGGGGCCTCCTACGAGCAGTACTTC. Protein: CASSHLTGASYEQYF.

The table lists this clonotype with many counts. The genes are TRBV4-3 and TRBJ1-5, with D perhaps TRBD1 (5 bases). Germline assignment: CDR1 LGHNA and CDR2 YSLEER. CDR3 length: 14 amino acids. Trimming pared 0 bases from V and 7 bases from J, leaving 10 bases between. The CDR3 protein is CASSQDNGGQPQHF. CDR3 nucleotides: TGCGCCAGCAGCCAAGACAACGGGGGGCAGCCCCAGCATTTT.

J is TRBJ1-1 and V is TRBV5-1, with D unresolved. Trimming removed 7 bases from V and 2 bases from J, with 12 bases in between. CDR3 length: 13 residues. The germline gives CDR1 SGHRS, CDR2 YFSETQ. As DNA, the CDR3 is TGCGCCAGCGCCGCTTCGACAAACACTGAAGCTTTCTTT. Protein product: CASAASTNTEAFF. Complete variable domain (other parts from reference TRBV5-1 and TRBJ1-1): KAGVTQTPRYLIKTRGQQVTLSCSPISGHRSVSWYQQTPGQGLQFLFEYFSETQRNKGNFPGRFSGRQFSNSRSEMNVSTLELGDSALYLCASAASTNTEAFFGQGTRLTVV.

The chain uses TRBV18 and TRBJ2-7, with 9 bases that match TRBD1. J was trimmed by 6 bases and V by 7 bases; bases with no gene match: 4. The CDR3 spans 12 residues. Germline values: CDR1 KGHSH, CDR2 LQKENI. The CDR3 is CASWDRAGEQYF. CDR3 coding DNA: TGTGCCAGCTGGGACAGGGCAGGCGAGCAGTACTTC.

In its sample, this clonotype was seen many times. The genes are TRBV7-3 and TRBJ2-7; weak D call: TRBD2 (6 bases). V lost 3 bases and J 6 bases, leaving 18 bases between the germline ends. CDR1 SGHTA and CDR2 FQGTGA come from the germline V gene. The length of the CDR3 is 15 residues. The CDR3 DNA follows: TGTGCCAGCAGCTTGGTAGGAGGGGCCAGTGGCGAGCAGTACTTC. Translated, it gives CASSLVGGASGEQYF.

Ten or more counts support this clonotype. The rearrangement joins TRBV7-2 to TRBJ2-5, with D maybe TRBD1 (5 bases). Per the germline V gene, CDR1 is SGHTA and CDR2 is FQGNSA. This CDR3 comprises 15 residues. The V gene lost 1 base and the J gene lost 5 bases, with 14 bases spanning the gap. This chain's CDR3 is CASSLGPDSAETQYF. The DNA of the CDR3 is TGTGCCAGCAGCTTAGGTCCCGACAGTGCCGAGACCCAGTACTTC.

This clonotype was recorded at least ten times. The genes are TRBV5-1 and TRBJ2-5; 7 bases align to TRBD2. V trimming: 2 bases; J trimming: 1 base; junction bases outside the gene matches: 2. The CDR3 covers 14 residues. Germline assignment: CDR1 SGHRS and CDR2 YFSETQ. In DNA, the CDR3 is TGCGCCAGCAGCTTTGGGGGGGTCCAAGAGACCCAGTACTTC. The encoded protein is CASSFGGVQETQYF.

This clonotype showed up many times. The rearrangement joins TRBV29-1 to TRBJ2-2; D is ambiguous. The germline gives CDR1 SQVTM, CDR2 ANQGSEA. The ends were cut back, 3 bases at V and 0 bases at J, with 5 bases in the middle. The CDR3 extends over 13 amino acids. Here the CDR3 reads CSVDKTNTGELFF. Here the CDR3 DNA reads TGCAGCGTTGACAAGACGAACACCGGGGAGCTGTTTTTT.